The clone carrying this T cell receptor (beta chain) was picked up a small number of times. The antigen remains undetermined. Researchers ran the PCR with 60 Vbeta and 13 Jbeta primers. Using immunoSEQ multiplex PCR, the repertoire was profiled, and TCRdb retains in-frame clones only, with some absent. Of roughly 200,000 clones detected, about 12% appear once; the ten largest clones hold 7.8%. CDR1 and CDR2 (germline): SNHLY, FYNNEI. The CDR3 has 13 amino acids. V dropped 8 bases and J dropped 0 bases, with 10 bases sitting between them. The sample comes from a study of cytomegalovirus exposure and HLA in healthy donors. Study-wide background: Within an early data release were around 87 million unique TCRs drawn from HLA-typed donors.

Study-wide results and caveats: It was assumed in the presence/absence analyses that sequencing depth was roughly uniform across donors. A later analysis associated some 16,000 TCR beta sequences with HLA alleles at a 0.05 false discovery rate. Researchers left out some V segments, among them TRBV6-2 and TRBV6-3, as indistinguishable.

The sample was PBMCs. The source of this sequence is a man aged 45-65 years in good health and CMV-seropositive. V gene TRBV2 combines with J gene TRBJ1-1; possible D gene TRBD1, 5 bases. The CDR3 DNA sequence: TGTGCCAGCCGGGTAGGGGTGAACACTGAAGCTTTCTTT. This gives the protein CASRVGVNTEAFF.